This T cell receptor (beta chain) is drawn from a study of T cells in Graves' hyperthyroidism and ophthalmopathy. The wider study: Peripheral blood was collected at initial diagnosis, before any treatment.

This clonotype appeared a few times. Its antigen is unknown. From germline, CDR1 is SGDLS and CDR2 YYNGEE. The CDR3 runs to 14 residues. The V gene end was trimmed by 6 bases and the J gene end by 2 bases; junction bases not matched to a gene: 4. A Clinical Activity Score of at least 3, a NOSPECS grade of at least 4 and a duration under 3 months were recorded in the ophthalmopathy patients. Clinical symptoms, serum thyroxine and TRAb, thyroid ultrasound and orbital computed tomography together formed the diagnostic basis. TCR beta CDR3 region amplification was performed from RNA transcripts. First-round RT-PCR of the TCR CDR3 relied on the HTBI primer set. TCRdb fed the multiplex PCR reads into MiXCR, producing one record per CDR3 protein. The sample consists of about 400,000 distinct CDR3 sequences, about 14% of them appearing once. The study's findings and limits: Most thyroid-expanded clonotypes above 0.001 were also found in blood.

Sequencing was performed on blood. The chain carries TRBV9 and TRBJ2-2; 7 bases line up with TRBD2. The receptor was isolated from a man aged 45-65 years with Graves' ophthalmopathy. The CDR3 DNA follows: TGTGCCAGCAAGCCAGCGGGAAACACCGGGGAGCTGTTTTTT. This encodes CASKPAGNTGELFF. Variable domain in full (rest from reference TRBV9 and TRBJ2-2): DSGVTQTPKHLITATGQRVTLRCSPRSGDLSVYWYQQSLDQGLQFLIQYYNGEERAKGNILERFSAQQFPDLHSELNLSSLELGDSALYFCASKPAGNTGELFFGEGSRLTVL.